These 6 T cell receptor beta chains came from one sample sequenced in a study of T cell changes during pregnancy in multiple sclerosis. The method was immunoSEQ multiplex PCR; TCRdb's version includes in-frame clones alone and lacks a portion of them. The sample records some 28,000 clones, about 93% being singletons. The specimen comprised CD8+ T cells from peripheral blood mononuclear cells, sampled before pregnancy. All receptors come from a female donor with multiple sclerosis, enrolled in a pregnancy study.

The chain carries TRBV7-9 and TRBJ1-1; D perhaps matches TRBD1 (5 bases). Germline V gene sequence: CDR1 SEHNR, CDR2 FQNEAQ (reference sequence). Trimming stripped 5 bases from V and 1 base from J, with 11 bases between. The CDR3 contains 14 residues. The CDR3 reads CASSTGHWNTEAFF. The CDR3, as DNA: TGTGCCAGCAGCACCGGACACTGGAACACTGAAGCTTTCTTT.

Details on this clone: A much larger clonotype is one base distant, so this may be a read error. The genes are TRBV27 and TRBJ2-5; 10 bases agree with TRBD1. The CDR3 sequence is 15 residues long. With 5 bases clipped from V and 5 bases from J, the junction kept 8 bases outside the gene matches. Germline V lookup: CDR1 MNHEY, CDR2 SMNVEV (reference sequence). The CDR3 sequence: CASSARQGARETQYF. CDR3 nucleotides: TGTGCCAGCAGTGCGCGACAGGGGGCCCGGGAGACCCAGTACTTC.

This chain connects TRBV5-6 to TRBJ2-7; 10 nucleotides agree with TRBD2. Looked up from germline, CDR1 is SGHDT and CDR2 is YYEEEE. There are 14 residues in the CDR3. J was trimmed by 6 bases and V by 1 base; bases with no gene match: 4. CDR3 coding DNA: TGTGCCAGCAGCTTGTGGGCTAGCGGGAGCGAGCAGTACTTC. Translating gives CASSLWASGSEQYF.

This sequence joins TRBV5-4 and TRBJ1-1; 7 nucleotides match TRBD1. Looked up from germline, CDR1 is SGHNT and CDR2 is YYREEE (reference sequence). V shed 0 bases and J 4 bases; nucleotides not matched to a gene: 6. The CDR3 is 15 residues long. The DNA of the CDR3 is TGTGCCAGCAGCTTGGAGTTAGGGGGCGTCACTGAAGCTTTCTTT. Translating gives CASSLELGGVTEAFF. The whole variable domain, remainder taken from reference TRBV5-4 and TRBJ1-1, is ETGVTQSPTHLIKTRGQQVTLRCSSQSGHNTVSWYQQALGQGPQFIFQYYREEENGRGNFPPRFSGLQFPNYSSELNVNALELDDSALYLCASSLELGGVTEAFFGQGTRLTVV.

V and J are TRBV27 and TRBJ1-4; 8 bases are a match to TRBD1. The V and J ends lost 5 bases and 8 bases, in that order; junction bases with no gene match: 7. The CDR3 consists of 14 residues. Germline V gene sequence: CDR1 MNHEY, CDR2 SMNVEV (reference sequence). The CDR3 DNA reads TGTGCCAGCAGTCCCCAGGACAGGGAGGAAAAACTGTTTTTT. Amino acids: CASSPQDREEKLFF.

The CDR3 nucleotides are TGTGCCAGCAGCTTGGAGGTACAGGGATACACTGAAGCTTTCTTT. Translation: CASSLEVQGYTEAFF. The rearrangement joins TRBV5-5 to TRBJ1-1; possible D gene TRBD1, 6 bases. This CDR3 region has 15 residues. The ends were cut back, 0 bases at V and 3 bases at J, with 12 bases in the middle. CDR1 is SGHKS, CDR2 YYEKEE, per germline (reference sequence).